Below, 14 T cell receptor beta chains from the same sample are listed, as sequenced in a study of esophageal squamous cell carcinoma under preoperative chemotherapy. Time point reported: before preoperative PTX-NDP chemotherapy. TCRdb re-called the PCR reads through MiXCR, storing one row per CDR3 protein. The sample holds 25,000 to 35,000 distinct CDR3 sequences, roughly 48% seen once. Collection took place from a patient given preoperative chemotherapy. Every receptor here comes from a human donor with esophageal squamous cell carcinoma. The donor label of this sample is uncertain.

The chain has TRBV7-6 and TRBJ2-2; weak D call: TRBD1 (5 bases). The J call may not be correct, given that the DNA end is closer to TRBJ2-3. CDR1 and CDR2 from the germline V gene are SGHVS and FNYEAQ. CDR3 length equals 15 residues. This CDR3 is CARGLEFVNTGKQYF. The CDR3 bases are TGTGCCAGGGGCCTAGAGTTTGTGAACACAGGTAAGCAGTATTTT.

This clonotype was recorded a few times. This sequence joins TRBV7-6 and TRBJ2-1; D is uncertain. Trimming pared 5 bases from V and 6 bases from J, leaving 23 bases between. The V gene's germline CDR1 is SGHVS and CDR2 FNYEAQ. This CDR3 region has 17 residues. The CDR3 here is CASSPVAFSLLGNEQFF. The CDR3 region has the DNA TGTGCCAGCAGCCCGGTGGCGTTCTCCCTTTTGGGCAATGAGCAGTTCTTC.

This clonotype was detected only once. The chain combines TRBV7-2 with TRBJ2-5; no clear D gene. The V end was cut by 1 base, the J end by 11 bases, with 14 bases between. The CDR3 spans 13 residues. CDR1 and CDR2 from the germline V gene are SGHTA and FQGNSA. The CDR3: CASSLGQGNEQYF. Here the CDR3 DNA reads TGTGCCAGCAGCTTAGGCCAAGGCAATGAGCAGTACTTC.

Many counts were recorded for this clonotype. This rearrangement joins TRBV5-6 to TRBJ2-3; perhaps TRBD2 as D (5 bases). The V and J ends lost 4 bases and 1 base respectively, with 13 bases between them. The CDR3 has 15 residues. Germline V gene lookup returns CDR1 SGHDT and CDR2 YYEEEE. For the CDR3, the DNA is TGTGCCAGCAGCCTAAGGAGGCCGGGCACAGATACGCAGTATTTT. As protein: CASSLRRPGTDTQYF.

This clonotype was seen many times. The chain uses TRBV6-4 and TRBJ2-1; 9 positions agree with TRBD2. CDR1 and CDR2 from the germline V gene are MRHNA and SNTAGT. After removal of 0 bases from V and 6 bases from J, the junction contained 0 bases not matched to a gene. The CDR3 runs 14 residues. CDR3 DNA sequence: TGTGCCAGCAGTGACTCGCGGGAGGGCAATGAGCAGTTCTTC. This translates into CASSDSREGNEQFF.

This clonotype has a handful of counts. The genes are TRBV15 and TRBJ2-2, with D maybe TRBD1 (5 bases). V was clipped by 0 bases and J by 6 bases, with 8 bases between them. The germline CDR1 and CDR2 sequences are LNHNV and YYDKDF (reference sequence). This CDR3 region has 14 residues. The CDR3 coding sequence is TGTGCCACCAGCAGAGATTGGGGCGCCGGGGAGCTGTTTTTT. Its translation is CATSRDWGAGELFF.

In its sample, this clonotype is medium-sized. This chain uses TRBV11-1 with TRBJ2-1; TRBD2 matches 9 bases. V dropped 0 bases and J dropped 7; count of bases not matched to a gene: 7. CDR1 SGHAT and CDR2 FQDESV come from the germline V gene (reference sequence). The CDR3 has 16 amino acids. The CDR3 coding sequence is TGTGCCAGCAGCTTAGCGGGTAGCGGGAGAGGGAATGAGCAGTTCTTC. Its protein product is CASSLAGSGRGNEQFF.

The chain links TRBV6-1 to TRBJ2-2; D may correspond to TRBD1 or TRBD2 (5 bases each). V was clipped by 8 bases and J by 7 bases, with 14 bases between them. The germline V gene has CDR1 MNHNS and CDR2 SASEGT. The CDR3 contains 13 residues. Written as DNA, the CDR3 is TGTGCCAGCGGGGCTGACCGGGGCGGGGAGCTGTTTTTT. Protein product: CASGADRGGELFF.

This clonotype was picked up a small number of times. In DNA, the CDR3 is TGTGCCAGCAGACAAACGGGACTAGCCTCTGTGGATACGCAGTATTTT. It is translated as CASRQTGLASVDTQYF. This chain links TRBV6-1 with TRBJ2-3; TRBD2 matches 9 bases. J was trimmed by 6 bases and V by 6 bases; bases with no gene match: 13. Germline V CDR1 and CDR2: MNHNS, SASEGT. This CDR3 is 16 amino acids long.

This clonotype was seen just once. The V and J genes are TRBV7-2 and TRBJ2-1; D uncertain. Trimming shortened V by 2 bases and J by 5 bases, and 7 bases separated the two germline ends. CDR3 length: 13 amino acids. Per germline, CDR1 SGHTA and CDR2 FQGNSA. CDR3 residues: CASSLSRDNEQFF. In nucleotides, the CDR3 is TGTGCCAGCAGCTTATCAAGGGACAATGAGCAGTTCTTC. The whole variable domain, remainder taken from reference TRBV7-2 and TRBJ2-1, is GAGVSQSPSNKVTEKGKDVELRCDPISGHTALYWYRQSLGQGLEFLIYFQGNSAPDKSGLPSDRFSAERTGGSVSTLTIQRTQQEDSAVYLCASSLSRDNEQFFGPGTRLTVL.

Turning to this clonotype: A junction boundary mismatches the germline segment, possibly from a read error. The chain uses TRBV7-8 and TRBJ2-5; a weak D match, TRBD2 (7 bases). CDR1 and CDR2 (germline): SGHVS, FQNEAQ. The CDR3 contains 15 residues. In DNA form, the CDR3 reads TGTGCCGGGAGCACGGGGGGCCTAGCCAAAGACACCCAGTACTTC. This translates into CAGSTGGLAKDTQYF.

The chain has TRBV12-3 or TRBV12-4 and TRBJ2-1; 10 bases line up with TRBD2. There are 17 residues in the CDR3. Trimming took 2 bases from V and 6 from J; bases not matched to a gene: 10. The CDR3, as DNA: TGTGCCAGCAGTTTATCCCTGAGCGGGAGGGCCGTCAATGAGCAGTTCTTC. Translated: CASSLSLSGRAVNEQFF.

The CDR3 region has the DNA TGTGCCAGCGCGGGAGCGGGGGGCGGTGCCAAAGAGACCCAGTACTTC. Its protein is CASAGAGGGAKETQYF. The gene calls are TRBV7-2 and TRBJ2-5; 9 bases match TRBD2. Germline CDR1 SGHTA, CDR2 FQGNSA. Trimming removed 8 bases from V and 3 bases from J; junction bases left unmatched: 13. The CDR3 consists of 16 residues.

A note on this clonotype: Because the CDR3 is missing its conserved closing phenylalanine or tryptophan, this is likely a read error. It is unclear where the CDR3 begins or ends on the DNA, so no DNA is shown, and the CDR3 is as TCRdb lists it. The chain has TRBV7-6 and TRBJ2-5. The CDR3 numbers 14 amino acids, ends counted. Germline V gives CDR1 SGHVS, CDR2 FNYEAQ. Here the CDR3 reads CASSLDGHQATQHS.